This T cell receptor beta chain was documented in a study of cytomegalovirus exposure and HLA in healthy donors. In the PCR, 60 Vbeta and 13 Jbeta primers were used. Only in-frame clones appear in the TCRdb table, and some are missing; sequencing was by immunoSEQ multiplex PCR. In the table there are about 110,000 clones, 82% of which are singletons. The V end lost 8 bases, the J end lost 4 bases, and 18 bases lay between the germline ends. The CDR3 extends over 14 amino acids. The chain recombines TRBV23-1 with TRBJ2-7; tentative D call: TRBD2 (5 bases). TRBV23-1 is labeled an ORF, and its function is uncertain. This receptor was identified in a man aged 25-45 years in good health and CMV-seropositive. The sequenced sample was PBMCs. The CDR3 bases are TGCGCCAGCCCTTACGACTGGGGAGTGTACGAGCAGTACTTC. Its protein product is CASPYDWGVYEQYF.